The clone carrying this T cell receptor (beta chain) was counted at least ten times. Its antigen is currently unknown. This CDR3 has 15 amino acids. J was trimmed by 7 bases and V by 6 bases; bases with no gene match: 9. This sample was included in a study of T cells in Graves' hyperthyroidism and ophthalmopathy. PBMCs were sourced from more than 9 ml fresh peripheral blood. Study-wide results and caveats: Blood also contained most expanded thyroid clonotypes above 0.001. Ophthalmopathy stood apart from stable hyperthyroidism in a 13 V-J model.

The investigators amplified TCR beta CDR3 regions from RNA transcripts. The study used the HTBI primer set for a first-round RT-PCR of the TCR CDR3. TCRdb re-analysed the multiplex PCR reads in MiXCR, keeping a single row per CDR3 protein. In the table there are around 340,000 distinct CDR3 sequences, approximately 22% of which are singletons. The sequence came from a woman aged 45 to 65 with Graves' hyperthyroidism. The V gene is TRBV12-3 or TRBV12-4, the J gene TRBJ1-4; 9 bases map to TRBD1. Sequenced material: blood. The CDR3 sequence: CASSRHRDRAEKLFF. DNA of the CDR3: TGTGCCAGCAGCCGCCACCGGGACAGGGCTGAAAAACTGTTTTTT.